These T cell receptor beta chains were read from a single sample in a study of a mutant IDH1 vaccine in newly diagnosed glioma. These TCRs' antigens remain unknown. Here immunoSEQ multiplex PCR was the method, and the copy in TCRdb shows in-frame clones only, minus some. The sample includes 75,000 to 85,000 clones, around nine tenths of them seen just once. The material was PBMCs, obtained from a glioma patient whose treatment included an IDH1 peptide vaccine. The receptor source for this set is a woman between 50 and 59 years old with glioma. CDR3s include the opening cysteine and the closing phenylalanine or tryptophan. Fields, in order: clone size, V gene, D gene, J gene, CDR3 DNA, CDR3 protein. D genes are given only for firm matches. Where a row states a size, it is once, few, many or the class of an expanded clone; other rows omit it.

>-|TRBV10-3|TRBD2|TRBJ2-3
TGTGCCATCAGTGACCGGGAGGGCCGGGGAGATACGCAGTATTTT
CAISDREGRGDTQYF
>-|TRBV4-1|-|TRBJ2-1
TGCGCCAGCAGCCAAGAAGGGAATGAGCAGTTCTTC
CASSQEGNEQFF
>-|TRBV2|-|TRBJ1-5
TGTGCCAGCAGTGAGAGTGGTGGGCAGCCCCAGCATTTT
CASSESGGQPQHF
>once|TRBV5-1|TRBD2|TRBJ2-7
TGCGCCAGCAGCTTGGTATCGGGAGGGCCGGACGAGCAGTACTTC
CASSLVSGGPDEQYF
>once|TRBV4-1|-|TRBJ1-5
TGCGCCAGCAGCCAAGTTGCAGGGCTGAATCAGCCCCAGCATTTT
CASSQVAGLNQPQHF
>-|TRBV6-5|-|TRBJ2-7
TGTGCCAGCAGTCCCAATTGGCTCGGGAACGAGCAGTACTTC
CASSPNWLGNEQYF
>-|TRBV19|TRBD1|TRBJ2-6
TGTGCCACCGGACAGGCTGGGGCCAACGTCCTGACTTTC
CATGQAGANVLTF
>-|TRBV28|-|TRBJ1-4
TGTGCCAGCAGTTTATTAGGCACAACTAATGAAAAACTGTTTTTT
CASSLLGTTNEKLFF
>-|TRBV6-5|-|TRBJ1-1
TGTGCCAGCAGTTACTCCCTGAACACTGAAGCTTTCTTT
CASSYSLNTEAFF
>-|TRBV2|-|TRBJ2-2
TGTGCCAGCATCTTTGGGGCTCCCGGGGAGCTGTTTTTT
CASIFGAPGELFF
>-|TRBV6-7|TRBD1|TRBJ1-2
TGTGCCAGCAGTTTCAAACAGGGGGCAGAAGGGGGCTACACCTTC
CASSFKQGAEGGYTF
>once|TRBV5-6|-|TRBJ2-7
TGTGCCAGCAGCTTAAATTCAGGGGTGTACGAGCAGTACTTC
CASSLNSGVYEQYF
>-|TRBV7-9|-|TRBJ2-5
TGTGCCAGCAGCTTACGGTACTGGACGGAGACCCAGTACTTC
CASSLRYWTETQYF
>-|TRBV7-9|-|TRBJ2-3
TGTGCCAGCAGCTTAGGTCTGGCAGATACGCAGTATTTT
CASSLGLADTQYF
>-|TRBV30|-|TRBJ2-7
TGTGCCTGGAGTACGGGCTACGAGCAGTACTTC
CAWSTGYEQYF
>-|TRBV9|-|TRBJ2-5
TGTGCCAGCAGCGTAGACCCGTCAGCGGAGACCCAGTACTTC
CASSVDPSAETQYF
>-|TRBV7-2|TRBD2|TRBJ2-3
TGTGCCAGCAGCAATAGCGGGAGGCGCACAGATACGCAGTATTTT
CASSNSGRRTDTQYF
>-|TRBV11-2|-|TRBJ2-7
TGTGCCAGCAGCCTTGTGCTCGAGCAGTACTTC
CASSLVLEQYF
>-|TRBV12-1|-|TRBJ1-5
TGTGCCAGCAGTGGGACCCGCCCGGGGCCCCAGCATTTT
CASSGTRPGPQHF
>-|TRBV19|TRBD2|TRBJ2-7
TGTGCCAGTAGTAACCCCGGACTAGCGGGAGTGGGCTACGAGCAGTACTTC
CASSNPGLAGVGYEQYF
>-|TRBV15|TRBD2|TRBJ2-2
TGTGCCACCAGCCCCATCCTCCGCCGACTAGCGGGAGAGATAGTAGGGACCGGGGAGCTGTTTTTT
CATSPILRRLAGEIVGTGELFF
>-|TRBV28|-|TRBJ1-4
TGTGCCAGCAGTCCTCGGGGCAGAGGGGTTGAAAAACTGTTTTTT
CASSPRGRGVEKLFF
>-|TRBV6-6|TRBD2|TRBJ2-3
TGTGCCAGCAGATCACCTAGCGGGAACCGGGCAGATACGCAGTATTTT
CASRSPSGNRADTQYF
>-|TRBV2|-|TRBJ2-3
TGTGCCAGCAGTGACTACCAGTTCGGTACGCAGTATTTT
CASSDYQFGTQYF
>-|TRBV5-1|TRBD2|TRBJ2-1
TGCGCCAGCAGCGCCCTAGCGGCTTCCTACAATGAGCAGTTCTTC
CASSALAASYNEQFF
>-|TRBV2|TRBD1|TRBJ1-5
TGTGCCAGCAGTACGACAGGGCCTCCCCAGCATTTT
CASSTTGPPQHF
>-|TRBV10-2|-|TRBJ2-2
TGCGCCAGCCGGCAGGATTGGGCCGGGGAGCTGTTTTTT
CASRQDWAGELFF
>-|TRBV30|TRBD1|TRBJ1-2
TGTGCCTGGAGCTTGGGACAGCTCTACACCTTC
CAWSLGQLYTF
>once|TRBV19|TRBD1|TRBJ1-5
TGTGCCAGTAAGGGACAGGGCCTTCGGCCCCAGCATTTT
CASKGQGLRPQHF
>-|TRBV28|-|TRBJ2-7
TGTGCCAGCAGTCCAGGGGCCTCCTACGAGCAGTACTTC
CASSPGASYEQYF
>-|TRBV29-1|-|TRBJ2-7
TGCAGCGCCCTTCGGGCAGGGCGTCCCGAGCAGTACTTC
CSALRAGRPEQYF
>once|TRBV13|-|TRBJ1-2
TGTGCCAGCAGCCGGACAACCTATGGCTACACCTTC
CASSRTTYGYTF
>few|TRBV4-1|-|TRBJ1-1
TGCGCCAGCAGCCAGGGCGGCGGGGGGGGGAACACTGAAGCTTTCTTT
CASSQGGGGGNTEAFF
>-|TRBV6-5|TRBD1|TRBJ1-1
TGTGCCAGCACCGCGGACAGGGGGCCCCCTGAAGCTTTCTTT
CASTADRGPPEAFF
>-|TRBV27|-|TRBJ2-3
TGTGCCAGCAGTTTCCGCAGGGGAGGCACAGATACGCAGTATTTT
CASSFRRGGTDTQYF
>-|TRBV5-8|-|TRBJ2-3
TGTGCCAGCAGCTTGGTTAGCGAGACCCACGATACGCAGTATTTT
CASSLVSETHDTQYF
>-|TRBV28|TRBD1|TRBJ1-2
TGTGCCAGCAGCCTAACCGGGACAGGGAGATATAACTATGGCTACACCTTC
CASSLTGTGRYNYGYTF
>-|TRBV7-9|-|TRBJ2-1
TGTGCCAGCAGCTTACCCGCAGGCAGGAATGAGCAGTTCTTC
CASSLPAGRNEQFF
>-|TRBV14|-|TRBJ2-2
TGTGCCAGCAGCCTCCTCCTAGGCGCGAACACCGGGGAGCTGTTTTTT
CASSLLLGANTGELFF
>-|TRBV2|TRBD2|TRBJ2-2
TGTGCCAGCCACTTAGCGGGAGAGGGGACCGGGGAGCTGTTTTTT
CASHLAGEGTGELFF
>-|TRBV5-1|-|TRBJ2-3
TGCGCCAGCAGCTTGGGGGGAAGTGGCACAGATACGCAGTATTTT
CASSLGGSGTDTQYF
>-|TRBV28|-|TRBJ2-1
TGTGCCAGCAGTAGTCCGACAGCTGTACTTCGTAGTGAGCAGTTCTTC
CASSSPTAVLRSEQFF
>-|TRBV12-5|-|TRBJ1-1
TGTGCTAGTGGACGTGAACCGAACACTGAAGCTTTCTTT
CASGREPNTEAFF
>-|TRBV28|TRBD1|TRBJ2-5
TGTGCCAGCAGTTTCCTGGGGGACAGGGAAGAGACCCAGTACTTC
CASSFLGDREETQYF
>-|TRBV30|-|TRBJ1-2
TGTGCCTGGGCCCTGGGCTATGGCTACACCTTC
CAWALGYGYTF
>-|TRBV18|-|TRBJ1-5
TGTGCCAGCTCACTTACGGAAGGTGACAATCAGCCCCAGCATTTT
CASSLTEGDNQPQHF